Listed below are T cell receptor beta chains from one sample, sequenced in a study of metastatic and nonmetastatic thyroid tumors. From the PCR reads, TCRdb re-called clones with MiXCR. The sample lists tens of thousands of clones, around 15% occurring once. The sequenced sample consisted of blood. The receptor source for this set is a female donor with papillary thyroid cancer or a benign thyroid nodule (not recorded which). Some clones in this sample may be carry-over from other donors' samples. CDR3s include the opening cysteine and the closing phenylalanine or tryptophan. Fields, in order: D gene, J gene, clone size, V gene, CDR3 protein, CDR3 DNA. D genes are given only for firm matches. Expanded clones are given a class, and other clones once, few, many or no size at all.

NA | TRBJ1-4 | many | TRBV30 | CAWSAGSTPFYGKLFF | TGTGCCTGGAGTGCTGGGTCCACTCCTTTTTATGGGAAACTGTTTTTT
TRBD1 | TRBJ1-2 | many | TRBV7-9 | CASSQGQGGGYAF | TGTGCCAGCAGCCAGGGACAGGGAGGTGGCTACGCCTTC
NA | TRBJ2-7 | many | TRBV4-2 | CASSQDWTVSSYEQYF | TGTGCCAGCAGCCAAGATTGGACTGTGAGCTCCTACGAGCAGTACTTC
TRBD1 | TRBJ2-7 | NA | TRBV30 | CAWSWTGVEQYF | TGTGCCTGGAGCTGGACAGGGGTCGAGCAGTACTTC
NA | TRBJ2-1 | many | TRBV6-1 | CASSALGGSYNEQFF | TGTGCCAGCAGTGCTTTGGGTGGGTCCTACAATGAGCAGTTCTTC
TRBD2 | TRBJ2-1 | many | TRBV4-2 | CASSLSAGTRVPNEQFF | TGTGCCAGCAGCCTATCCGCCGGGACTAGGGTTCCCAATGAGCAGTTCTTC
NA | TRBJ2-3 | many | TRBV5-1 | CASSFFWEQVRTDTQYF | TGCGCCAGCAGCTTTTTTTGGGAGCAGGTACGCACAGATACGCAGTATTTT
NA | TRBJ1-3 | many | TRBV6-1 | CASSLYSGNTIYF | TGTGCCAGCAGCCTATACTCTGGAAACACCATATATTTT
TRBD1 | TRBJ1-3 | many | TRBV28 | CASSFLRRTGFQGRDTIYF | TGTGCCAGCAGTTTCCTCCGACGGACAGGTTTTCAGGGCCGTGACACCATATATTTT
NA | TRBJ1-4 | many | TRBV28 | CASNRQVLNEKLFF | TGTGCCAGCAACAGACAGGTACTAAATGAAAAACTGTTTTTT
TRBD1 | TRBJ1-4 | NA | TRBV28 | CASSQGGGYENLFF | TGTGCCAGCAGTCAGGGGGGGGGGTATGAAAACCTGTTTTTT
TRBD2 | TRBJ2-1 | NA | TRBV5-1 | CASSTGGSSYNEQFF | TGCGCCAGCAGCACCGGGGGGAGCTCCTACAATGAGCAGTTCTTC
TRBD2 | TRBJ2-2 | NA | TRBV7-2 | CASSFPGLAVELFF | TGTGCCAGCAGCTTTCCGGGACTAGCCGTAGAACTGTTTTTT
TRBD1 | TRBJ1-3 | many | TRBV2 | CASSLDRAISGNTIYF | TGTGCCAGCAGCCTGGACAGGGCTATCTCTGGAAACACCATATATTTT
NA | TRBJ1-6 | many | TRBV6-6 | CASSYVSSYNSPLHF | TGTGCCAGCAGTTACGTTAGCTCCTATAATTCACCCCTCCACTTT
TRBD2 | TRBJ2-2 | many | TRBV7-8 | CASRGLASNTGELFF | TGTGCCAGCAGAGGACTAGCGTCGAACACCGGGGAGCTGTTTTTT
NA | TRBJ2-7 | many | TRBV6-1 | CASSERGYEQYF | TGTGCCAGCAGTGAAAGGGGGTACGAGCAGTACTTC
TRBD2 | TRBJ2-5 | NA | TRBV2 | CASSGGRSETQYF | TGTGCCAGCAGTGGCGGGAGGAGTGAGACCCAGTACTTC
NA | TRBJ1-2 | many | TRBV9 | CASSTGPNYGYTF | TGTGCCAGCAGTACGGGCCCTAACTATGGCTACACCTTC
TRBD1 | TRBJ2-7 | many | TRBV28 | CASSNRGLYEQYF | TGTGCCAGCAGCAACAGGGGGCTCTACGAGCAGTACTTC
NA | TRBJ1-6 | medium-sized | TRBV28 | CASRGASYSPLHF | TGTGCCAGCCGGGGGGCATCTTATTCACCCCTCCACTTT
TRBD1 | TRBJ2-7 | many | TRBV5-1 | CASSSSTGSSYEQYF | TGCGCCAGCAGCTCATCGACAGGGAGCTCCTACGAGCAGTACTTC
NA | TRBJ2-1 | many | TRBV10-2 | CASRGLNEQFF | TGCGCCAGCAGGGGACTGAATGAGCAGTTCTTC
NA | TRBJ1-2 | NA | TRBV20-1 | CSARDHHDGYTF | TGCAGTGCTAGAGACCATCACGATGGCTACACCTTC
NA | TRBJ2-2 | NA | TRBV28 | CASTATSFTGELFF | TGTGCCAGCACCGCGACTAGTTTCACCGGGGAGCTGTTTTTT
TRBD1 | TRBJ2-7 | many | TRBV3-1 | CASSQGQGIYEQYF | TGTGCCAGCAGCCAGGGACAGGGGATATACGAGCAGTACTTC
TRBD2 | TRBJ2-5 | many | TRBV5-1 | CASSFGLAGGYGETQYF | TGCGCCAGCAGCTTTGGTCTAGCGGGAGGGTATGGAGAGACCCAGTACTTC
NA | TRBJ1-4 | many | TRBV19 | CATNKGLENEKLFF | TGTGCCACAAACAAAGGGTTGGAGAATGAAAAACTGTTTTTT
TRBD1 | TRBJ2-1 | many | TRBV18 | CASSPGQGHEQFF | TGTGCCAGCTCACCAGGACAGGGCCATGAGCAGTTCTTC
NA | TRBJ2-5 | many | TRBV9 | CASSGADLGGTQYF | TGTGCCAGCAGCGGAGCGGACCTAGGGGGGACCCAGTACTTC
NA | TRBJ2-1 | many | TRBV29-1 | CSGVRSGYNEQFF | TGCAGCGGTGTCCGTAGCGGATACAATGAGCAGTTCTTC
NA | TRBJ1-1 | many | TRBV10-3 | CAISEQMNTEAFF | TGTGCCATCAGTGAGCAGATGAACACTGAAGCTTTCTTT
TRBD2 | TRBJ2-3 | many | TRBV5-1 | CASSGLAGSTDTQYF | TGCGCCAGCTCCGGACTAGCGGGAAGCACAGATACGCAGTATTTT
TRBD2 | TRBJ2-7 | many | TRBV7-6 | CASSLFSGVAGNEQYF | TGTGCCAGCAGCTTATTTTCAGGAGTAGCGGGCAACGAGCAGTACTTC
NA | TRBJ2-5 | many | TRBV11-1 | CASSLVPGLETQYF | TGTGCCAGCAGCTTAGTTCCAGGGTTAGAGACCCAGTACTTC
NA | TRBJ1-1 | many | TRBV29-1 | CSGLRQLNTEAFF | TGCAGCGGCCTCCGACAGCTGAACACTGAAGCTTTCTTT
NA | TRBJ2-1 | many | TRBV12-3/TRBV12-4 | CASTPGSEHNEQFF | TGTGCCAGCACCCCCGGGAGCGAACACAATGAGCAGTTCTTC
TRBD2 | TRBJ2-1 | many | TRBV5-1 | CASSLASGPQSSYNEQFF | TGCGCCAGCAGCTTGGCTAGCGGACCTCAGAGCTCCTACAATGAGCAGTTCTTC
NA | TRBJ2-1 | many | TRBV14 | CASSQLTSYNEQFF | TGTGCCAGCAGCCAATTAACGTCCTACAATGAGCAGTTCTTC
NA | TRBJ1-5 | many | TRBV12-3/TRBV12-4 | CASSRGSNQPQHF | TGTGCCAGCAGCCGGGGGAGCAATCAGCCCCAGCATTTT
NA | TRBJ2-6 | few | TRBV6-2/TRBV6-3 | CASSVAVGADVLTF | TGTGCCAGTTCCGTCGCGGTCGGGGCCGACGTCCTGACTTTC
NA | TRBJ2-7 | many | TRBV5-1 | CASSQDRYEQYF | TGCGCCAGCAGCCAGGACCGCTACGAGCAGTACTTC
TRBD2 | TRBJ2-7 | many | TRBV6-5 | CASSYKLAGLYEQYF | TGTGCCAGCAGTTACAAACTAGCGGGACTCTACGAGCAGTACTTC
NA | TRBJ2-6 | NA | TRBV6-1 | CASSPISGANVLTF | TGTGCCAGCAGTCCTATCTCTGGGGCCAACGTCCTGACTTTC
NA | TRBJ1-5 | many | TRBV7-2 | CASSFGHRGQPQHF | TGTGCCAGCAGCTTCGGACACCGCGGTCAGCCCCAGCATTTT